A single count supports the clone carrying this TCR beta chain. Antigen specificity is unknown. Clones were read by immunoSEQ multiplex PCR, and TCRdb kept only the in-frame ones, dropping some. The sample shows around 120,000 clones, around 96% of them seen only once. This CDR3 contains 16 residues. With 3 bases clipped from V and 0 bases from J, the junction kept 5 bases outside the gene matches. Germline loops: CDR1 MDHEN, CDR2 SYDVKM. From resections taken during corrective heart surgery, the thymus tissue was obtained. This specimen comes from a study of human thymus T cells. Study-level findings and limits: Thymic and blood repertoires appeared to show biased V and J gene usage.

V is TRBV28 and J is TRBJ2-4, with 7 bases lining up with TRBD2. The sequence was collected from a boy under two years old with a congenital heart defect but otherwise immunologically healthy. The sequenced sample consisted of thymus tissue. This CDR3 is CASSLGGILAKNIQYF. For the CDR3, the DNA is TGTGCCAGCAGTTTGGGGGGGATCCTAGCCAAAAACATTCAGTACTTC. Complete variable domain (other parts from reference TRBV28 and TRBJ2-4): DVKVTQSSRYLVKRTGEKVFLECVQDMDHENMFWYRQDPGLGLRLIYFSYDVKMKEKGDIPEGYSVSREKKERFSLILESASTNQTSMYLCASSLGGILAKNIQYFGAGTRLSVL.